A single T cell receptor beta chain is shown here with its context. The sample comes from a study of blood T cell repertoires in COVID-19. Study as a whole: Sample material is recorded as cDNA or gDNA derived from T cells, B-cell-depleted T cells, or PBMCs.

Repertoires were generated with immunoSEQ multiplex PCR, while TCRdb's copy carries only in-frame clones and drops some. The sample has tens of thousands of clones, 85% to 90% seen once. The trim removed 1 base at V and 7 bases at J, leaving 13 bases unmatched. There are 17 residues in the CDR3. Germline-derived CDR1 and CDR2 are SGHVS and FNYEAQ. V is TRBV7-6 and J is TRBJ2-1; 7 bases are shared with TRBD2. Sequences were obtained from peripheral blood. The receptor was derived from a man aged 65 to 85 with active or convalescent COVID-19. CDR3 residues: CASSLGPPAGSWNEQFF. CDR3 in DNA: TGTGCCAGCAGCTTAGGGCCCCCAGCGGGATCCTGGAATGAGCAGTTCTTC.